The present entry profiles one T cell receptor (beta chain) with its context. Its cognate antigen has yet to be identified. No base quality values were provided; no much bigger clone lies one nucleotide off. Using the deep immunoSEQ assay, multiplex PCR amplified TCR CDR3 regions from genomic DNA. For each cell subset, the extracted genomic DNA was distributed evenly across all wells of several immunoSEQ 96-well plates, and each plate served as one replicate. For unsorted PBMC, each replicate PCR was loaded with approximately 300 ng genomic DNA, equivalent to about 30,000 T cell genomes. Ten immunoSEQ deep assay plates were used to sequence the unsorted PBMC genomic DNA. The purified libraries were quantified using a Qubit 3.0 fluorometer, sized with a Bioanalyzer 2100, and then quantified again using the KAPA Library Quantification kit. Each immunoSEQ 96-well plate was sequenced on its own single-read 150-cycle Illumina NextSeq 550 flow cell. The authors processed their data as follows. Because only junctional sequences without quality scores were contained in the immunoSEQ output, filtering matching that applied to full-length reads could not be performed. To assign V/J genes and CDR3, sequences were annotated using PyIR, a Python wrapper for IgBLAST v1.9, with IMGT germline references. Reads were removed for weak V/J assignments (E-value above 1e-6), missing CDR3, stop codons, out-of-frame junctions, or ambiguous translated residues. V3J clonotypes were defined as sequences sharing the same inferred V gene, J gene, and CDR3 amino acid sequence. The percentage overlap between two repertoires was calculated by dividing the number of shared unique clonotypes by the size of the smaller repertoire. Richness of each repertoire was evaluated using RTK rarefaction, the Chao1 estimator, and Recon v2.1 estimates of unobserved clonotypes. This is the immuneACCESS table as TCRdb keeps it, with only in-frame sequences that have V and J called. A part of the clones is gone; compared with another copy, unresolved V genes explain less than half, and the rest is unexplained. V and J calls and clone size are given by that table; D and trimming were obtained from the DNA. Here the sample has about 500,000 clones; about 74% occur a single time. The ten most abundant clones make up 12% of the sample.

CDR1 is given as MNHNS and CDR2 as SASEGT, both from the germline V gene. From its cysteine to its phenylalanine, the CDR3 spans 14 amino acids. Just CDR3 DNA is preserved here, 42 bases in frame from base 1. V loses 2 bases, J loses 2 bases, and the germline ends lie 9 bases apart. Healthy HIV-negative adults with no recently reported acute infections or vaccinations were included as donors. Every donor was a Caucasian adult residing in Nashville, Tennessee, USA. In the unsorted samples, 90 million or so PBMCs were counted, and genomic DNA was extracted using the QIAamp DNA Blood Mini kit. After blood collection by leukapheresis, PBMCs were isolated using Ficoll-Histopaque density gradient centrifugation and then cryopreserved in the vapor phase of liquid nitrogen. This sample was included in a study of shared clonotypes between healthy human individuals (dated by TCRdb to the early 2020s). About the investigation overall: The cohort comprised two women and a few men aged 18 to 49 years. Leukapheresis yielded between about 0.94 and 8.9 billion PBMCs per donor. To estimate repertoire size and how much clonotypes are shared between individuals, the study performed deep sequencing of blood TCR repertoires from five healthy adults. Different laboratories and diverse techniques were used to prepare libraries and sequence TCR repertoires, to increase sequencing depth and limit assay-specific biases.

The paper as a whole reports these results and caveats: Sampling was restricted to blood, and TCR repertoires in tissues likely differ from the TCR repertoires found in blood. The genetic and exposure-history diversity represented was limited by the small number of donors. Based on pairwise subsampling, the degree of clonotype sharing among donors was expected to be affected by sequencing depth.

Rearrangement joined TRBV6-1 to TRBJ2-5, with TRBD2 as a weak D call on 6 bases. The sequenced sample was PBMCs. The receptor comes from a middle-aged woman in good health. Some clones in this sample may be carry-over from other donors' samples. The DNA sequence is given as TGTGCCAGCAGTGAAAGCGGGCGGCAAGAGACCCAGTACTTC. This codes for CASSESGRQETQYF.